This T cell receptor (beta chain) was sequenced during a study of T cell changes during pregnancy in multiple sclerosis. Sequenced by immunoSEQ multiplex PCR; TCRdb stores in-frame clones only, minus some. Here the sample spans some 100,000 clones, 92% being singletons. With 0 bases removed from V and 1 base from J, the gap between germline ends came to 17 bases. CDR3 length equals 17 residues. CDR1 is SGHRS, CDR2 YFSETQ, per germline. The clonotype originates from a female donor with multiple sclerosis, enrolled in a pregnancy study. The rearrangement uses TRBV5-1 and TRBJ2-7; D remains unclear. Sequenced material: peripheral blood, taken after pregnancy. The CDR3 protein is CASSLAGRNSRSYEQYF. CDR3 sequence (DNA): TGCGCCAGCAGCTTGGCAGGTCGGAACAGTAGGTCCTACGAGCAGTACTTC.